The clone carrying this T cell receptor beta chain came up many times. The data were taken from a study of blood T cell repertoires in COVID-19. Across the study: Acute and convalescent COVID-19 samples came from the United States, Italy and Spain. The analysed material was cDNA or gDNA that came from T cells, B-cell-depleted T cells, or PBMCs.

From germline, CDR1 is SGHRS and CDR2 YFSETQ. The V and J ends lost 4 bases and 8 bases, in that order; junction bases with no gene match: 9. The CDR3 totals 14 residues. Authors' data handling: Reference gene primer amplification gave estimated nucleated cell counts. This table comes from immunoSEQ multiplex PCR, and its TCRdb copy is limited to in-frame clones, with some not included. The D gene and trimming were derived from the DNA, and the V and J assignments and clone size from that table. The table has approximately 250,000 clones, over 75% seen once. Sequenced sample: peripheral blood. This TCR derives from a human donor in a cohort sampled during active COVID-19. The chain has TRBV5-1 and TRBJ1-2, with TRBD1 matching 9 bases. The CDR3 sequence is CASSGGTGREGYTF. In nucleotides, the CDR3 is TGCGCCAGCAGCGGAGGGACAGGGCGGGAGGGCTACACCTTC.